This T cell receptor (beta chain) was profiled in a study of tumor-infiltrating lymphocytes in primary liver carcinoma (dated by TCRdb to between 2016 and 2019). In the study overall: The five patients, three men and two women aged 30 to 69 years, had hepatocellular carcinoma (four) or combined HCC and intrahepatic cholangiocarcinoma (one). The five patients had tumors staged T1-T3 N0M0, with maximum diameters ranging from about 4.2 to 10 cm. Roughly 3.5 to 8 million productive TCRbeta reads were obtained per sample, and no significant difference in read depth was found between tissue types. TCRbeta repertoire sequencing, expression microarrays and whole-exome sequencing were combined in the study across five regions of each liver tumor, with adjacent normal tissue and blood also included. A total of 35 specimens from 5 patients, comprising about 25 tumor regions, 5 adjacent noncancerous liver tissues and 5 peripheral blood samples, were covered by TCRbeta repertoire sequencing. Agilent mRNA microarray profiling was performed on the approximately 25 tumor region samples to relate TCRbeta repertoire diversity to the local molecular phenotype. High reproducibility was observed for the technical replicate repertoires, with mean shared-clone rates approximately 0.9 and correlation coefficients above 0.95. What the work shows at the level of the full study, not this receptor alone: Bulk unsorted samples precluded comparing CD4+ and CD8+ T cell repertoires. Only about 7-25% of top clones were found in all five regions of a tumor, suggesting spatial heterogeneity of tumor-infiltrating T cells. Compared with blood, tumors had a significantly larger share of the repertoire taken up by the top 250 clones (p = 0.039). The study included only a handful of patients, and the authors note findings should be validated in a larger study. Repertoire overlap was found to be higher between tumor regions (mean around 35%) than between tumor-adjacent (about 17%) or tumor-blood (around 15%) pairs, consistent with antigen-driven expansion. Only the TCR beta chain was sequenced, so true repertoire diversity is likely underestimated because unpaired alpha chains were not captured.

Total RNA and DNA were co-extracted without cell sorting from about 19-30 mg of bulk tissue using the AllPrep DNA/RNA mini kit. Roughly five patients with histopathologically diagnosed primary liver carcinoma underwent surgical resection in China between November 2015 and 2016. Chronic HBV infection was present in the patients, and the patients were treatment-naive at sampling. Each tumor was sampled at five spatially separated regions: the tumor centre plus the superior, inferior, left-lateral and right-lateral poles. According to histology, viable tumor cells made up more than 90% of every tumor sample. Fresh tumor and adjacent tissue pieces were bisected, with one half stored in RNAlater at -80 degrees C and the other half sent for histology. A note on this clonotype: The antigen it recognizes is unknown. One end of the junction does not line up with germline, which may come from a read error.

Taken from the germline V gene, the CDR1 and CDR2 loops are MNHEY and SVGAGI. Including cysteine and phenylalanine, the CDR3 has 14 amino acids. Kept here is only the CDR3 DNA, which spans 42 bases and is read in frame from base 1. A constant-region primer and ProtoScript II reverse transcriptase were used to reverse-transcribe TCRbeta-specific cDNA from approximately 550 ng total RNA. The TCRbeta libraries were prepared through three rounds of nested multiplex PCR following a slightly modified ARM-PCR procedure. Each of the first two PCR rounds ran for 10 cycles and used multiplex TRBV1-TRBV30 forward primers together with a Cbeta reverse primer. Sample barcodes and Illumina adapters were attached in a final 25-cycle PCR using Deep VentR polymerase. Before sequencing, amplicons of 200-500 bp were gel-purified using a QIAquick gel extraction kit. An Illumina HiSeq 2500 was used to sequence the TCRbeta amplicons with 250-bp paired-end reads. The authors' analysis ran thus. Trimmomatic v0.33 was used to quality-trim the reads, and FLASH v1.2.11 was used to merge paired reads so that full CDR3 sequences could be recovered. V, D and J germline segments were assigned to the rearranged TCRbeta sequences by MiGEC v1.2.1b. VDJtools v1.0.0 computed clonotype statistics and Shannon-Wiener diversity indices. To cut down on sampling bias, every analysis after diversity analysis relied on just the 250 most abundant clonotypes from each sample. TCRdb trimmed the raw reads at Q25, called clones with MiXCR and kept productive beta chains. Every entry covers one CDR3 protein and lists the most common genes and DNA from its rows. None of the V and J calls come from the authors' own analysis; TCRdb made them. The sample table contains 40,000 to 60,000 distinct CDR3 sequences; only one count was recorded for less than 85% of them. Together, the top ten hold just under 30% of the sample.

The sequenced sample consisted of liver tumor tissue from sampling region 5. The sample's cell subset or site label, in plain terms: tumor region T5, tumor centre. This sequence was found in a man in his forties with primary liver carcinoma and hepatitis B virus infection. The receptor chain draws on TRBV6-5 and TRBJ2-7, with no confidently assigned D gene. The bases read TGTGTCAGCAGTCACCAGTCAACCCCTCTCGAGCAGTACTTC. Its protein is CVSSHQSTPLEQYF.